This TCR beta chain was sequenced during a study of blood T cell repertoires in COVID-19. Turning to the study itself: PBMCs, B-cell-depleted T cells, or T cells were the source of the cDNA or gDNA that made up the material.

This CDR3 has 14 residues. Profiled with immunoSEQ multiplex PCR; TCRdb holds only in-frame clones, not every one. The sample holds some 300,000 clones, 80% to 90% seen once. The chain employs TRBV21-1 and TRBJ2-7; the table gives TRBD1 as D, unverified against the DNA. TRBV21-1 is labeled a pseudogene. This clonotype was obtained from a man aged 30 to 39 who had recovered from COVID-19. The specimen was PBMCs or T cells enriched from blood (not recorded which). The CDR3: CASRTGTGFREQYF. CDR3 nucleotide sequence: TGTGCCAGCAGGACCGGGACAGGGTTCCGCGAGCAGTACTTC.